The rows below give T cell receptor beta chains drawn from one sample of a study of blood T cell repertoires in COVID-19. Assay used: immunoSEQ multiplex PCR; TCRdb lists only in-frame clones, some missing. The sample holds approximately 290,000 clones, around nine tenths seen once. The sequencing sample was made of peripheral blood. The receptors were gathered from a man aged 25-45 years with acute or convalescent COVID-19. CDR3s include the opening cysteine and the closing phenylalanine or tryptophan. D genes are given only for firm matches. Size values are once, few and many counts, or a class for expanded clones, and some rows have none.

TRBV7-3	TRBJ2-3	TRBD2	-	CASSSGLAGGTDTQYF	TGTGCCAGCAGCTCCGGACTAGCGGGTGGCACAGATACGCAGTATTTT
TRBV5-4	TRBJ1-1	-	-	CASSSRVANTEAFF	TGTGCCAGCAGCTCCAGGGTGGCAAACACTGAAGCTTTCTTT
TRBV2	TRBJ2-7	TRBD1	-	CASRTGGGLSYEQYF	TGTGCCAGCAGAACAGGGGGCGGATTATCCTACGAGCAGTACTTC
TRBV7-3	TRBJ2-1	-	-	CASSLGTGTNEQFF	TGTGCCAGCAGCTTAGGCACCGGGACAAATGAGCAGTTCTTC
TRBV7-9	TRBJ1-1	-	-	CASSLQARNTEAFF	TGTGCCAGCAGCTTACAGGCCCGAAACACTGAAGCTTTCTTT
TRBV23-1	TRBJ1-4	TRBD1	-	CASSQATGATNEKLFF	TGCGCCAGCAGTCAGGCTACAGGGGCTACTAATGAAAAACTGTTTTTT
TRBV19	TRBJ1-1	-	-	CASSISGGLDTEAFF	TGTGCCAGTAGCATCAGTGGGGGGTTGGACACTGAAGCTTTCTTT
TRBV7-6	TRBJ1-4	TRBD1	-	CASSLDGTGLEKLFF	TGTGCCAGCAGCTTAGATGGGACAGGGTTGGAAAAACTGTTTTTT
TRBV7-9	TRBJ1-2	-	-	CASTLGGGRNGYTF	TGTGCCAGCACCCTTGGTGGGGGGAGAAATGGCTACACCTTC
TRBV19	TRBJ1-5	-	once	CASSSRGDGNQPQHF	TGTGCCAGTAGTAGTCGGGGGGACGGCAATCAGCCCCAGCATTTT
TRBV6-5	TRBJ1-1	-	-	CASSLTGNTEAFF	TGTGCCAGCAGCTTAACAGGGAACACTGAAGCTTTCTTT
TRBV19	TRBJ2-1	-	-	CASSGGDATRENEQFF	TGTGCCAGTAGTGGAGGTGACGCCACCCGTGAGAATGAGCAGTTCTTC
TRBV24-1	TRBJ2-1	TRBD1	-	CATSDVTGSNNEQFF	TGTGCCACCAGTGATGTGACAGGGTCCAACAATGAGCAGTTCTTC
TRBV6-6	TRBJ2-7	TRBD2	-	CASSYQGTSGSYEQYF	TGTGCCAGCAGTTACCAAGGGACTAGCGGGAGTTACGAGCAGTACTTC
TRBV28	TRBJ1-1	-	-	CASTPIHTEAFF	TGTGCCAGCACGCCTATCCACACTGAAGCTTTCTTT